This T cell receptor (beta chain) was retrieved from a study of preoperative IRX-2 immunotherapy in early breast cancer. Here immunoSEQ multiplex PCR was the method, and the copy in TCRdb shows in-frame clones only, minus some. The sample lists under 30,000 clones; 70% to 90% were seen once. The treatment is: preoperative locoregional IRX-2 cytokine immunotherapy. This phase Ib study tested locoregional IRX-2 cytokine immunotherapy given before surgery. CDR3 length: 14 amino acids. V was shortened by 0 bases and J by 7 bases, with 12 bases between the two germline ends. Germline V gives CDR1 MNHEY, CDR2 SVGAGI.

The sequence came from a human donor with breast cancer. Material: tumor tissue, obtained after IRX-2 immunotherapy. The chain uses TRBV6-5 and TRBJ1-2; D call uncertain. DNA for the CDR3: TGTGCCAGCAGTTACTCGAGAAGGGCCGGTGGCTACACCTTC. Amino acids: CASSYSRRAGGYTF.